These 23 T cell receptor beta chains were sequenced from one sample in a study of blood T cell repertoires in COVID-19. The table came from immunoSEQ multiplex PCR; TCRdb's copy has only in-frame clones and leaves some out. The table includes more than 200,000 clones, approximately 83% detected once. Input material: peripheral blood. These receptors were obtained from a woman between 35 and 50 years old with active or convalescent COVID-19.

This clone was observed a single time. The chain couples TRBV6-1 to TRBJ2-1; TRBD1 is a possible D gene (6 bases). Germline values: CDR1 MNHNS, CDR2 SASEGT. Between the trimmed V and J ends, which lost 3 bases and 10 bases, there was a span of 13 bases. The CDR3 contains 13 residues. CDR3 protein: CASSDPGTNEQFF. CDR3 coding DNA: TGTGCCAGCAGTGACCCCGGGACAAACGAGCAGTTCTTC.

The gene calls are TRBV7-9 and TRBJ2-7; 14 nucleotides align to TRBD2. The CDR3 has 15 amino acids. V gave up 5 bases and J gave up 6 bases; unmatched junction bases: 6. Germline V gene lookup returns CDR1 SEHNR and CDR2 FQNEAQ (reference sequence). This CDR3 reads CASSAGTSGSTEQYF. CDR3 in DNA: TGTGCCAGCAGCGCCGGGACTAGCGGGAGTACCGAGCAGTACTTC.

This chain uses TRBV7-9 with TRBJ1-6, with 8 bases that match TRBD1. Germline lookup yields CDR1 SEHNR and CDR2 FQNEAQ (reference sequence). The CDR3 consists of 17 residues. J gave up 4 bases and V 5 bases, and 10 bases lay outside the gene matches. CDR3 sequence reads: CASSTSTGVGYNSPLHF. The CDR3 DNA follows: TGTGCCAGCAGCACCTCGACAGGGGTCGGATATAATTCACCCCTCCACTTT.

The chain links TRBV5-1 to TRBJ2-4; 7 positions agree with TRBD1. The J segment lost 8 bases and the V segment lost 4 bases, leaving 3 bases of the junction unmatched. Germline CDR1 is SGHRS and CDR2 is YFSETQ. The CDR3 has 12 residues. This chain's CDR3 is CASSVTGDIQYF. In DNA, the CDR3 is TGCGCCAGCAGCGTTACAGGGGACATTCAGTACTTC.

The CDR3 spells CASSQDTGFNEKLFF. The CDR3 DNA reads as TGTGCCAGCAGCCAAGATACAGGGTTTAATGAAAAACTGTTTTTT. This rearrangement joins TRBV14 to TRBJ1-4; D perhaps matches TRBD1 (6 bases). Trimming stripped 0 bases from V and 4 bases from J, with 9 bases between. Germline V gives CDR1 SGHDN, CDR2 FVKESK. This CDR3 has 15 amino acids.

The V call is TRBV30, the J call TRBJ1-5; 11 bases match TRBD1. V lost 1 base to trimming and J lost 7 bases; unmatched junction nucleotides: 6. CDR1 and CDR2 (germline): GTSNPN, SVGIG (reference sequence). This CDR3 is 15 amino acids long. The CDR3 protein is CAWSDRTGGRQPQHF. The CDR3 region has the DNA TGTGCCTGGAGTGATAGGACAGGGGGCAGGCAGCCCCAGCATTTT.

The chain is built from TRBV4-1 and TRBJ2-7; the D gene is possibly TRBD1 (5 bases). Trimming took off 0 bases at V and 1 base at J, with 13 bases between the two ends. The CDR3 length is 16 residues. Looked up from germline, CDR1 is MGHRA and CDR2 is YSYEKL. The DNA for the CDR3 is TGCGCCAGCAGCCAAGATGGGCAGGGTGGGTCCTACGAGCAGTACTTC. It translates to CASSQDGQGGSYEQYF.

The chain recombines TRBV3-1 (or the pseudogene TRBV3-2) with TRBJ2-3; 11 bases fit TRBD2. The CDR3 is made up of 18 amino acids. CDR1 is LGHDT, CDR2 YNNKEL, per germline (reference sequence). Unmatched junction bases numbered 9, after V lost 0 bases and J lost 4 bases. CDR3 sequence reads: CASSQDRSGRAAADTQYF. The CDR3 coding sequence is TGTGCCAGCAGCCAAGATCGTAGCGGGAGGGCCGCGGCAGATACGCAGTATTTT.

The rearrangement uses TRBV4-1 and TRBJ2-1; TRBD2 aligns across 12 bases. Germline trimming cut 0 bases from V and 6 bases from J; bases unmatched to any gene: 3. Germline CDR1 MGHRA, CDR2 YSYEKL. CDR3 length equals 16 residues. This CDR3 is CASSQDASGRANEQFF. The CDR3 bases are TGCGCCAGCAGCCAAGATGCTAGCGGGAGGGCCAATGAGCAGTTCTTC.

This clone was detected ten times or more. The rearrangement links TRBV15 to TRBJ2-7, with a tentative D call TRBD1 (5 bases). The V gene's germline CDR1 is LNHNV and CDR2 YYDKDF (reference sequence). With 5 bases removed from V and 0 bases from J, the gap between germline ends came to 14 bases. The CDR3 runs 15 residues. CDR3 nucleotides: TGTGCCACCAGCGCCCTGAGGACACCCTCCTACGAGCAGTACTTC. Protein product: CATSALRTPSYEQYF.

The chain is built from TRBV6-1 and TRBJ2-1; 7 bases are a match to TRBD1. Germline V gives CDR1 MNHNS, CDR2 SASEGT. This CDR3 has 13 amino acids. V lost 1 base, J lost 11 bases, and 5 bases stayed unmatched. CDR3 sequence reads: CASSEERDSKQFF. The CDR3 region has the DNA TGTGCCAGCAGTGAAGAACGGGACAGCAAGCAGTTCTTC.

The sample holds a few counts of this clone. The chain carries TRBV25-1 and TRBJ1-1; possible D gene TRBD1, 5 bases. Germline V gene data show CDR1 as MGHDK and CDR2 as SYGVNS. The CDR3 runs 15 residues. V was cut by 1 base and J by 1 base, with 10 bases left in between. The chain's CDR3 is CASSESNRGNTEAFF. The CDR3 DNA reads TGTGCCAGCAGTGAATCTAATAGGGGGAACACTGAAGCTTTCTTT.

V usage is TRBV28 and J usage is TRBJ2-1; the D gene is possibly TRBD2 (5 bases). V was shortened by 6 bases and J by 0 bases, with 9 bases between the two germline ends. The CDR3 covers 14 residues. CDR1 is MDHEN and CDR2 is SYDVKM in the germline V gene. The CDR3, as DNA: TGTGCCAGCAGAGGCGCGGGCTCCTACAATGAGCAGTTCTTC. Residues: CASRGAGSYNEQFF.

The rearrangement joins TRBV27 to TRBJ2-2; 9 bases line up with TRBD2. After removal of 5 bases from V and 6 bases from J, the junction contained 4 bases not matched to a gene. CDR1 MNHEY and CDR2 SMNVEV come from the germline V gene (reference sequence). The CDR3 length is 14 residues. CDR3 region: CASSPGTSPGELFF. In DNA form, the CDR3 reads TGTGCCAGCAGTCCAGGGACTAGCCCCGGGGAGCTGTTTTTT.

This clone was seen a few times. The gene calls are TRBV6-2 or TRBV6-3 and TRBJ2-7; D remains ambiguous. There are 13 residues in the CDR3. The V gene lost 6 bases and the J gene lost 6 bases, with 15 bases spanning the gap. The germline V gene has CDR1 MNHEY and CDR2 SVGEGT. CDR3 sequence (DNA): TGTGCCAGCAGCATACTAAGTAGCAGCGAGCAGTACTTC. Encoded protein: CASSILSSSEQYF.

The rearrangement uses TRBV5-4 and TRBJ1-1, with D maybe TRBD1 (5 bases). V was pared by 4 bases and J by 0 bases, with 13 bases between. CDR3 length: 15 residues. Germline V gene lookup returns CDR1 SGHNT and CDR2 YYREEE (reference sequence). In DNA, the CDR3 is TGTGCCAGCAGCATCTACGACAGCTTGAACACTGAAGCTTTCTTT. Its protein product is CASSIYDSLNTEAFF.

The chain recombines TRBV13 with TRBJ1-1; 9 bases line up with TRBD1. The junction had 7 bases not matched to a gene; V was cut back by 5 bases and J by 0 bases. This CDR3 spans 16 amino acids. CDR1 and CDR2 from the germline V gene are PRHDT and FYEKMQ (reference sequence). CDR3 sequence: CASSRNRGRVNTEAFF. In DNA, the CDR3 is TGTGCCAGCAGCCGAAACAGGGGGCGGGTGAACACTGAAGCTTTCTTT. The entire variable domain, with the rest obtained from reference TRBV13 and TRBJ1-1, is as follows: AAGVIQSPRHLIKEKRETATLKCYPIPRHDTVYWYQQGPGQDPQFLISFYEKMQSDKGSIPDRFSAQQFSDYHSELNMSSLELGDSALYFCASSRNRGRVNTEAFFGQGTRLTVV.

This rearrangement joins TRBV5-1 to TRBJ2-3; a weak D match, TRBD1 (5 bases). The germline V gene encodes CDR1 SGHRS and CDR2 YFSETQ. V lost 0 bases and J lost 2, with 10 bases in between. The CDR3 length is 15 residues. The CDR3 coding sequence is TGCGCCAGCAGCTTGGAGGGGCACCCCACAGATACGCAGTATTTT. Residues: CASSLEGHPTDTQYF. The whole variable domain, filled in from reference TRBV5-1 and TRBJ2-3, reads KAGVTQTPRYLIKTRGQQVTLSCSPISGHRSVSWYQQTPGQGLQFLFEYFSETQRNKGNFPGRFSGRQFSNSRSEMNVSTLELGDSALYLCASSLEGHPTDTQYFGPGTRLTVL.

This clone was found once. CDR3 amino acids: CASSPGQGGYGYTF. The CDR3 bases are TGTGCCAGCAGTCCCGGACAGGGGGGCTATGGCTACACCTTC. The chain uses TRBV28 and TRBJ1-2; TRBD1 matches 10 bases. CDR1 and CDR2 (germline): MDHEN, SYDVKM. The ends lost 5 bases at V and 4 bases at J; junction bases unmatched: 4. CDR3 length equals 14 residues.

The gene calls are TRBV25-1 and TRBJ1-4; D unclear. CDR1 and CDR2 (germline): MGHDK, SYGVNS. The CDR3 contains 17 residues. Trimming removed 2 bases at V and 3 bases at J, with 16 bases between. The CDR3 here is CASSEVRRGGSNEKLFF. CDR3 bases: TGTGCCAGCAGTGAAGTTAGACGGGGAGGATCTAATGAAAAACTGTTTTTT.

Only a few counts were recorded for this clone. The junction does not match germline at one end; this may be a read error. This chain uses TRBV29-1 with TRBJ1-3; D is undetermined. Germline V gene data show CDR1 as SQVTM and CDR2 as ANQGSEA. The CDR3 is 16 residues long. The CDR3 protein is CSVETPLADSVNTIYF. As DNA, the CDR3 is TGCAGCGTTGAAACCCCCCTGGCAGACTCTGTAAACACCATATATTTT.

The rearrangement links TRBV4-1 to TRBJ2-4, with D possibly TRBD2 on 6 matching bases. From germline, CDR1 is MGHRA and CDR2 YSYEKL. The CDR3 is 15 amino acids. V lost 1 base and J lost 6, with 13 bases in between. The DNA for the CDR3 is TGCGCCAGCAGCCAAGTCGGGGGATCTGGAAACATTCAGTACTTC. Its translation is CASSQVGGSGNIQYF.

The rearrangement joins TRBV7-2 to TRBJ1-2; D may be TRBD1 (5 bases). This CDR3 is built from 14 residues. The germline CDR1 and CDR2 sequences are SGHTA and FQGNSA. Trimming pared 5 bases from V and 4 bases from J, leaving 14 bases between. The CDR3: CASSPSSRVYGYTF. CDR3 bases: TGTGCCAGCAGCCCCTCATCCAGGGTCTATGGCTACACCTTC.